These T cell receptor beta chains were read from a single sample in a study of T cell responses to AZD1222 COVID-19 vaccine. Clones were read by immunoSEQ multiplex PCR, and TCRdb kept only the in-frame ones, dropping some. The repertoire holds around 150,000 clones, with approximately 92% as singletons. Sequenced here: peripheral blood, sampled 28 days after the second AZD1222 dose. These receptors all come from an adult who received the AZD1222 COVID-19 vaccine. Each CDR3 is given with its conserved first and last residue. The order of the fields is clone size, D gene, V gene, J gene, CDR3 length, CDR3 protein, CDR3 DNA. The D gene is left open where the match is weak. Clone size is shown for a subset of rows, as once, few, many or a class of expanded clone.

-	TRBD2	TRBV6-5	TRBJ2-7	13	CASQGGVAYEQYF	TGTGCCAGCCAGGGAGGGGTCGCCTACGAGCAGTACTTC
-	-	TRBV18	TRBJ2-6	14	CASSEQTGANVLTF	TGTGCCAGCTCCGAGCAGACTGGGGCCAACGTCCTGACTTTC
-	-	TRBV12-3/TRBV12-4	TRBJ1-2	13	CASSFLGGGGYTF	TGTGCCAGCAGTTTCTTGGGCGGGGGTGGCTACACCTTC
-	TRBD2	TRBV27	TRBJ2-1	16	CASSLGGTSGGNEQFF	TGTGCCAGCAGTTTGGGTGGGACTAGCGGGGGTAATGAGCAGTTCTTC
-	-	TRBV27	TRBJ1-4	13	CASSMTQTGKLFF	TGTGCCAGCAGTATGACACAAACAGGGAAACTGTTTTTT
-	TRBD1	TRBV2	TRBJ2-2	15	CASITGTVNTGELFF	TGTGCCAGCATTACCGGGACAGTCAACACCGGGGAGCTGTTTTTT
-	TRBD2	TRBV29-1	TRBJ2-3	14	CSGALAGSTDTQYF	TGCAGCGGCGCCCTAGCGGGGAGCACAGATACGCAGTATTTT
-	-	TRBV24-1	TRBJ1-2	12	CATSAGTGGYTF	TGTGCCACCAGTGCAGGGACCGGTGGCTACACCTTC
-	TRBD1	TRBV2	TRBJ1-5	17	CATTQGANLYSNQPQHF	TGTGCCACCACCCAGGGGGCCAACCTCTATAGCAATCAGCCCCAGCATTTT
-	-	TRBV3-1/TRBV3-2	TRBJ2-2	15	CASSQYGGDTGELFF	TGTGCCAGCAGCCAATACGGGGGAGACACCGGGGAGCTGTTTTTT
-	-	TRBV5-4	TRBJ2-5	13	CASSLGRQETQYF	TGTGCCAGCAGCTTGGGTCGGCAAGAGACCCAGTACTTC
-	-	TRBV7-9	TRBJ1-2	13	CASSLGSLYGYTF	TGTGCCAGCAGCCTCGGAAGCCTCTATGGCTACACCTTC
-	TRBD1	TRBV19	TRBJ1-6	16	CASSRGRDRTNSPLHF	TGTGCCAGTAGTAGGGGCCGGGACAGGACGAATTCACCCCTCCACTTT
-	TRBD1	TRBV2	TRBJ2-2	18	CASSFRTGRVVNTGELFF	TGTGCCAGCAGTTTCCGGACAGGGCGGGTTGTAAACACCGGGGAGCTGTTTTTT
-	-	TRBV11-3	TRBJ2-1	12	CASSSRGNEQFF	TGTGCCAGCAGCTCCAGGGGCAATGAGCAGTTCTTC
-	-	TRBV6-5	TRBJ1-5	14	CASLGGAANQPQHF	TGTGCCAGCCTGGGGGGGGCAGCTAATCAGCCCCAGCATTTT
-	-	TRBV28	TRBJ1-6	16	CASSPRVPRGDSPLHF	TGTGCCAGCAGTCCACGGGTCCCCCGGGGGGATTCACCCCTCCACTTT
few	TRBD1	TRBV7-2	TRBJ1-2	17	CASSLGSGDRPNYGYTF	TGTGCCAGCAGCTTAGGTTCTGGGGACAGACCTAACTATGGCTACACCTTC
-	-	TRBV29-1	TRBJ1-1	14	CSVVVRGENTEAFF	TGCAGCGTTGTCGTCCGGGGGGAGAACACTGAAGCTTTCTTT
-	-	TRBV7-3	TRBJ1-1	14	CASSPGHMNTEAFF	TGTGCCAGCAGCCCGGGACATATGAACACTGAAGCTTTCTTT
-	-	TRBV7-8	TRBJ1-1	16	CASSLGLRGSSAEAFF	TGTGCCAGCAGCTTAGGATTAAGGGGTAGTTCGGCAGAAGCTTTCTTT
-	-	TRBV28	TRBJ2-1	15	CASSLAGGTYNEQFF	TGTGCCAGCAGTTTGGCAGGGGGGACCTACAATGAGCAGTTCTTC
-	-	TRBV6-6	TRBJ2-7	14	CASSYSPGAYEQYF	TGTGCCAGCAGTTACTCCCCTGGGGCCTACGAGCAGTACTTC
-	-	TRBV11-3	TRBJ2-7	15	CASSSRDAHPYEQYF	TGTGCCAGCAGTTCACGGGACGCACACCCCTACGAGCAGTACTTC
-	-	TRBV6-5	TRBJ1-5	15	CASTGFVHSNQPQHF	TGTGCCAGTACAGGGTTCGTCCATAGCAATCAGCCCCAGCATTTT
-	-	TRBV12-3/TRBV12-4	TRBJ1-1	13	CASSSDANTEAFF	TGTGCCAGCAGTTCCGACGCTAACACTGAAGCTTTCTTT
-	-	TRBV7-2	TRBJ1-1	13	CASNSQRNTEAFF	TGTGCCAGCAATTCCCAGAGGAACACTGAAGCTTTCTTT
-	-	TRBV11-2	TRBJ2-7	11	CASSFSYEQYF	TGTGCCAGCAGCTTCTCCTACGAGCAGTACTTC
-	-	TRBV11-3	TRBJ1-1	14	CASSSRDLNTEAFF	TGTGCCAGCAGCTCCCGGGACCTGAACACTGAAGCTTTCTTT
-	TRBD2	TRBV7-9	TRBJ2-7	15	CASSAIAGGSYEQYF	TGTGCCAGCAGCGCCATAGCGGGGGGCTCCTACGAGCAGTACTTC
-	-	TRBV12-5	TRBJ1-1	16	CASGLVYQGLGTEAFF	TGTGCTAGTGGTTTGGTATATCAGGGGCTGGGGACTGAAGCTTTCTTT
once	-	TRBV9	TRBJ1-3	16	CASSVDGTHSGNTIYF	TGTGCCAGCAGCGTAGATGGGACACACTCTGGAAACACCATATATTTT
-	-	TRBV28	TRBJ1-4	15	CASSPLSGGGEKLFF	TGTGCCAGCAGTCCCCTATCGGGGGGCGGTGAAAAACTGTTTTTT
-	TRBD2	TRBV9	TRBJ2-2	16	CASSAFSGGGSGELFF	TGTGCCAGCAGCGCTTTTAGCGGGGGCGGGTCCGGGGAGCTGTTTTTT
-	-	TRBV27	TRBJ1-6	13	CASSLWGDSPLHF	TGTGCCAGCAGTTTATGGGGGGATTCACCCCTCCACTTT
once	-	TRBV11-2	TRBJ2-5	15	CASSRRGSRAETQYF	TGTGCCAGCAGCAGGAGAGGCTCTCGAGCAGAGACCCAGTACTTC
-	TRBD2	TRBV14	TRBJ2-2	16	CASSRSGGFVTGELFF	TGTGCCAGCAGCCGGAGCGGGGGGTTCGTCACCGGGGAGCTGTTTTTT
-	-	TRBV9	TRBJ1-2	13	CASSVAQGDGYTF	TGTGCCAGCAGCGTAGCACAGGGAGATGGCTACACCTTC
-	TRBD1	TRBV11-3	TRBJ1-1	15	CASSFGTGRNTEAFF	TGTGCCAGCAGCTTCGGGACAGGGAGGAACACTGAAGCTTTCTTT
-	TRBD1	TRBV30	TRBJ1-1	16	CAWNPGQGSRNTEAFF	TGTGCCTGGAATCCGGGACAGGGGTCGAGGAACACTGAAGCTTTCTTT
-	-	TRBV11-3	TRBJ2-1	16	CASSPRTASAYNEQFF	TGTGCCAGCAGCCCAAGGACAGCCTCCGCCTACAATGAGCAGTTCTTC
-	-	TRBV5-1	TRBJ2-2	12	CASSLNTGELFF	TGCGCCAGTTCACTAAACACCGGGGAGCTGTTTTTT